A single sample gave rise to the 23 T cell receptor beta chains below, sequenced in a study of T cell responses to AZD1222 COVID-19 vaccine. The protocol was immunoSEQ multiplex PCR, while the TCRdb copy is restricted to in-frame clones and leaves out a portion. The sample has 120,000 or so clones; about 92% are singletons. This specimen consisted of peripheral blood, obtained 28 days after the second AZD1222 dose. Receptors originate from an adult who received the AZD1222 COVID-19 vaccine.

The rearrangement links TRBV2 to TRBJ1-1; D gene unclear. Germline V gene lookup returns CDR1 SNHLY and CDR2 FYNNEI. The germline V and J ends were trimmed by 8 bases and 5 bases, with 15 bases remaining between them. The CDR3 is 13 amino acids. CDR3 sequence reads: CASLRETWTEAFF. CDR3 in DNA: TGTGCCAGCCTTCGGGAAACATGGACTGAAGCTTTCTTT.

The table lists this clone with a count of one. The chain employs TRBV7-9 and TRBJ1-1; 7 nucleotides line up with TRBD1. The V gene end was trimmed by 6 bases and the J gene end by 1 base; junction bases not matched to a gene: 11. Germline lookup yields CDR1 SEHNR and CDR2 FQNEAQ (reference sequence). This CDR3 contains 16 residues. CDR3 residues: CASSWSPGQTNTEAFF. The CDR3 DNA sequence: TGTGCCAGCAGTTGGTCCCCGGGACAGACGAACACTGAAGCTTTCTTT.

Only one count was recorded for this clone. This chain links TRBV7-2 with TRBJ1-5; 10 bases match TRBD1. The CDR3 sequence is 15 residues long. Germline V gene lookup returns CDR1 SGHTA and CDR2 FQGNSA. The junction had 6 bases not matched to a gene; V was cut back by 5 bases and J by 5 bases. CDR3 loop: CASSPGQGGYQPQHF. For the CDR3, the DNA is TGTGCCAGCAGCCCTGGACAGGGGGGATATCAGCCCCAGCATTTT.

The chain recombines TRBV7-2 with TRBJ2-2; 10 positions match TRBD2. Germline loops: CDR1 SGHTA, CDR2 FQGNSA. J gave up 1 base and V 5 bases, and 4 bases lay outside the gene matches. This CDR3 contains 16 residues. The chain's CDR3 is CASSQGLAVNTGELFF. CDR3 sequence (DNA): TGTGCCAGCAGCCAAGGACTAGCGGTGAACACCGGGGAGCTGTTTTTT.

This clone was recorded once. This chain uses TRBV19 with TRBJ1-1; D gene ambiguous. V was shortened by 6 bases and J by 1 base, with 12 bases between the two germline ends. The germline V gene encodes CDR1 LNHDA and CDR2 SQIVND (reference sequence). CDR3 length: 14 residues. The chain's CDR3 is CASSSGYGNTEAFF. CDR3 sequence (DNA): TGTGCCAGTAGCTCGGGCTACGGGAACACTGAAGCTTTCTTT.

The chain links TRBV12-2 to TRBJ2-1. TRBV12-2 is a listed pseudogene. The CDR3 runs 14 residues. The CDR3, as DNA: TGTGCAAGTCGCTTCCGGGGCACCGTCCCTGAGCAGTTCTTC. Protein sequence: CASRFRGTVPEQFF.

V is TRBV6-5 and J is TRBJ1-5, with 10 bases that match TRBD1. The J segment lost 6 bases and the V segment lost 7 bases, leaving 6 bases of the junction unmatched. The CDR3 totals 14 residues. CDR1 and CDR2 from the germline V gene are MNHEY and SVGAGI. The CDR3 region is CASMRTGGFQPQHF. For the CDR3, the DNA is TGTGCCAGCATGCGGACAGGGGGATTTCAGCCCCAGCATTTT.

The chain uses TRBV2 and TRBJ2-7; 8 positions agree with TRBD2. The V and J ends lost 11 bases and 3 bases, in that order; junction bases with no gene match: 15. The germline CDR1 and CDR2 sequences are SNHLY and FYNNEI. The CDR3 is 15 amino acids. CDR3 sequence reads: CAGGSGGLVGYEQYF. CDR3 DNA sequence: TGTGCCGGCGGCTCCGGGGGACTAGTTGGCTACGAGCAGTACTTC. Filled out from reference TRBV2 and TRBJ2-7, the complete variable domain reads EPEVTQTPSHQVTQMGQEVILRCVPISNHLYFYWYRQILGQKVEFLVSFYNNEISEKSEIFDDQFSVERPDGSNFTLKIRSTKLEDSAMYFCAGGSGGLVGYEQYFGPGTRLTVT.

In this sample, this clone turned up once. V and J are TRBV20-1 and TRBJ2-3; 10 nucleotides match TRBD1. V gave up 3 bases and J gave up 2 bases; unmatched junction bases: 11. This CDR3 region has 17 residues. CDR1 DFQATT and CDR2 SNEGSKA come from the germline V gene (reference sequence). In DNA, the CDR3 is TGCAGTGCTAGTCCCGTGGGGGGACAGGGGATCACAGATACGCAGTATTTT. It translates to CSASPVGGQGITDTQYF.

The chain has TRBV4-3 and TRBJ2-1; 12 bases fit TRBD2. Germline V gene lookup returns CDR1 LGHNA and CDR2 YSLEER. The CDR3 contains 15 residues. The J segment lost 7 bases and the V segment lost 5 bases, leaving 6 bases of the junction unmatched. Here the CDR3 DNA reads TGCGCCAGCAGCTTTTGGACTAGCGGGAAGAATGAGCAGTTCTTC. Translating it yields CASSFWTSGKNEQFF.

The chain has TRBV5-4 and TRBJ1-2; D is uncertain. The germline V and J ends were trimmed by 0 bases and 4 bases, with 13 bases remaining between them. The CDR3 is 15 residues long. Germline loops: CDR1 SGHNT, CDR2 YYREEE (reference sequence). This CDR3 reads CASSLAVGLGYGYTF. CDR3 in DNA: TGTGCCAGCAGCTTGGCGGTAGGGCTGGGCTATGGCTACACCTTC.

This chain links TRBV29-1 with TRBJ2-7; the match to TRBD2 covers 8 bases. The CDR3 length is 16 residues. V gave up 2 bases and J gave up 1 base; unmatched junction bases: 10. CDR1 SQVTM and CDR2 ANQGSEA come from the germline V gene. The DNA for the CDR3 is TGCAGCGTTGAAAAAGATTATAGCGGGGATTCCTACGAGCAGTACTTC. Amino acid sequence: CSVEKDYSGDSYEQYF.

The V and J genes are TRBV4-2 and TRBJ2-5; 10 positions match TRBD2. Trimming at V came to 1 base and at J to 1 base, leaving 6 bases not matched to a gene. CDR1 and CDR2 (germline): LGHNA, YNFKEQ. The CDR3 is made up of 17 amino acids. The CDR3 region is CASSQVVSGRLQETQYF. CDR3 DNA: TGTGCCAGCAGCCAAGTGGTTAGCGGGAGGCTCCAAGAGACCCAGTACTTC.

To note about this clone: One base away lies a much larger clone, so this may be a sequencing read error. V is TRBV7-8 and J is TRBJ1-2, with TRBD1 as a possible D gene (5 bases). Germline V gene sequence: CDR1 SGHVS, CDR2 FQNEAQ. The CDR3 totals 13 residues. V lost 1 base, J lost 4 bases, and 7 bases lay in between. Written as DNA, the CDR3 is TGTGCCAGCAGCTTAGGGACAAGCTATGGCTACACCTTC. Its protein product is CASSLGTSYGYTF.

The chain carries TRBV5-1 and TRBJ1-6; tentatively, D is TRBD1 (6 bases). The CDR3 is 14 residues long. V was cut by 3 bases and J by 9 bases, with 13 bases left in between. From germline, CDR1 is SGHRS and CDR2 YFSETQ. Written as DNA, the CDR3 is TGCGCCAGCAGCTCCGAGACAGGTCTTTCACCCCTCCACTTT. Translating gives CASSSETGLSPLHF.

The rearrangement links TRBV6-5 to TRBJ1-3, with TRBD1 as a possible D gene (6 bases). CDR1 is MNHEY, CDR2 SVGAGI, per germline. Trimming took 6 bases from V and 2 from J, leaving 14 bases between them. This CDR3 contains 15 residues. CDR3 nucleotides: TGTGCCAGCAGGCCGGGGGGCTCTGCTGGAAACACCATATATTTT. This sequence encodes CASRPGGSAGNTIYF.

The genes are TRBV5-6 and TRBJ1-5; D is possibly TRBD1 (6 bases). Germline V lookup: CDR1 SGHDT, CDR2 YYEEEE. The CDR3 extends over 15 amino acids. Trimming removed 2 bases from V and 2 bases from J, with 11 bases in between. CDR3 in DNA: TGTGCCAGCAGCTTCCTCGCAGGGGGCAATCAGCCCCAGCATTTT. This codes for CASSFLAGGNQPQHF.

Written as DNA, the CDR3 is TGTGCCAGCAGCCAACCAACCTCGGTGGGCACTAATGAGCAGTTCTTC. Amino acid sequence: CASSQPTSVGTNEQFF. This chain uses TRBV4-2 with TRBJ2-1; no clear D gene. CDR1 and CDR2 from the germline V gene are LGHNA and YNFKEQ. The CDR3 runs 16 residues. Trimming stripped 2 bases from V and 7 bases from J, with 18 bases between.

This chain joins TRBV18 and TRBJ1-2, with 7 bases identical to TRBD1. CDR3 length: 13 amino acids. Germline V lookup: CDR1 KGHSH, CDR2 LQKENI. V was pared by 6 bases and J by 6 bases, with 7 bases of the junction left unmatched. In nucleotides, the CDR3 is TGTGCCAGCTCGACCGGGACAGTTAATGGCTACACCTTC. Translation: CASSTGTVNGYTF.

This clone was seen just once. In DNA form, the CDR3 reads TGCGCCAGCAGCCCTGTCCGGCACAGCAATGAGCAGTTCTTC. Translating gives CASSPVRHSNEQFF. The chain has TRBV4-1 and TRBJ2-1, with D unresolved. This CDR3 comprises 14 residues. Trimming took 4 bases from V and 6 from J, leaving 13 bases between them. Germline V gives CDR1 MGHRA, CDR2 YSYEKL.

V gene TRBV15 combines with J gene TRBJ2-7, with D perhaps assigned TRBD1 or TRBD2 (5 bases each). The germline CDR1 and CDR2 sequences are LNHNV and YYDKDF (reference sequence). V was clipped by 2 bases and J by 2 bases, with 16 bases between them. This CDR3 contains 16 residues. The CDR3 region has the DNA TGTGCCACCAGCAGACGGTCCGGGACGACACCCTACGAGCAGTACTTC. It is translated as CATSRRSGTTPYEQYF.

In this sample, this clone turned up a few times. This chain joins TRBV7-3 and TRBJ1-1; unclear D gene. V was trimmed by 1 base and J by 5 bases, leaving 11 bases between them. The CDR3 runs to 14 residues. Per the germline V gene, CDR1 is SGHTA and CDR2 is FQGTGA. In DNA, the CDR3 is TGTGCCAGCAGCTTAAACTGGGTGGCGACTGAAGCTTTCTTT. Its protein product is CASSLNWVATEAFF.

The chain links TRBV7-9 to TRBJ1-5; 8 nucleotides match TRBD1. CDR1 is SEHNR, CDR2 FQNEAQ, per germline (reference sequence). The length of the CDR3 is 14 residues. The junction had 5 bases not matched to a gene; V was cut back by 3 bases and J by 7 bases. The CDR3 DNA reads TGTGCCAGCAGCTTGACAGGGGAAGCCCAGCCCCAGCATTTT. Protein: CASSLTGEAQPQHF. Supplemented by reference TRBV7-9 and TRBJ1-5, the full variable domain reads DTGVSQNPRHKITKRGQNVTFRCDPISEHNRLYWYRQTLGQGPEFLTYFQNEAQLEKSRLLSDRFSAERPKGSFSTLEIQRTEQGDSAMYLCASSLTGEAQPQHFGDGTRLSIL.